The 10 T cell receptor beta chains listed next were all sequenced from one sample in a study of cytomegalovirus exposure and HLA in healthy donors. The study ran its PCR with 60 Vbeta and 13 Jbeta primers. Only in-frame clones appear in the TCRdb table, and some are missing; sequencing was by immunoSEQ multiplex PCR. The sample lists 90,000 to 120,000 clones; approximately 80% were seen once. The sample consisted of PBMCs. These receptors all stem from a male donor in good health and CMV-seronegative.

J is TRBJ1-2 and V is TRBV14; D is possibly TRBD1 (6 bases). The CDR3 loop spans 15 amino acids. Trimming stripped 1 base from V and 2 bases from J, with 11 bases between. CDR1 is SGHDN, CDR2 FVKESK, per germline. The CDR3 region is CASSQVGGANYGYTF. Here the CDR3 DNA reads TGTGCCAGCAGCCAAGTTGGGGGGGCGAACTATGGCTACACCTTC.

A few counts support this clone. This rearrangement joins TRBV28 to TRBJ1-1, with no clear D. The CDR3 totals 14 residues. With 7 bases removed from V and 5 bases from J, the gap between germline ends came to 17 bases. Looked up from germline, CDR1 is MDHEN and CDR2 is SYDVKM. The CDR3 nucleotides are TGTGCCAGCACCCCTGACTCTCGGGGAACTGAAGCTTTCTTT. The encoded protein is CASTPDSRGTEAFF.

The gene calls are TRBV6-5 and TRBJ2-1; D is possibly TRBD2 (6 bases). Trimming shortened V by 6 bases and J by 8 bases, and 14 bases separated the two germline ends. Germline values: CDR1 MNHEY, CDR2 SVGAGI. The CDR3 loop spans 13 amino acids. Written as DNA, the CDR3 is TGTGCCAGCAGACCGCTAGCGTCCGATGAGCAGTTCTTC. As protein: CASRPLASDEQFF.

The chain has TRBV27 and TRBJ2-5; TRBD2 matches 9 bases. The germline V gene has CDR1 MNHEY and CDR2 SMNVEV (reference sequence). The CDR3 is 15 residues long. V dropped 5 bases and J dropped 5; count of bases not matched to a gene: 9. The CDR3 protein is CASSPRVAGVETQYF. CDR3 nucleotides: TGTGCCAGCAGTCCCCGGGTAGCGGGAGTGGAGACCCAGTACTTC.

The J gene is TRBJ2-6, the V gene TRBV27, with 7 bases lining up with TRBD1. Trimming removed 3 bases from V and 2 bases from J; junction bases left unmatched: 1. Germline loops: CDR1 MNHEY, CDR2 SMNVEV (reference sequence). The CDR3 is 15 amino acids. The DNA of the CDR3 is TGTGCCAGCAGTTTTAGGGGGCCTGGGGCCAACGTCCTGACTTTC. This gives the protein CASSFRGPGANVLTF. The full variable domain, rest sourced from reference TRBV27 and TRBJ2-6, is EAQVTQNPRYLITVTGKKLTVTCSQNMNHEYMSWYRQDPGLGLRQIYYSMNVEVTDKGDVPEGYKVSRKEKRNFPLILESPSPNQTSLYFCASSFRGPGANVLTFGAGSRLTVL.

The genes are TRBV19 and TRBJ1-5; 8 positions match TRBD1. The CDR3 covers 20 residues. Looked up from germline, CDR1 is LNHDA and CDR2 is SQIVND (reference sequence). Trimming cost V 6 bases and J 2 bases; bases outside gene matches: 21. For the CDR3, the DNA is TGTGCCAGTAGCGACCCGTGGACAGGGTTCACCCCAACAGGCAATCAGCCCCAGCATTTT. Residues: CASSDPWTGFTPTGNQPQHF.

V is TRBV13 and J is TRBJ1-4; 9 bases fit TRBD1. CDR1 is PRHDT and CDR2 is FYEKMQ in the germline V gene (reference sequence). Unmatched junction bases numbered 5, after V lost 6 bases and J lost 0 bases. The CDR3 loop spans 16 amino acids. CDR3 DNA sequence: TGTGCCAGCAGTCCGGGACAGGGAGCAACTAATGAAAAACTGTTTTTT. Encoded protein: CASSPGQGATNEKLFF.

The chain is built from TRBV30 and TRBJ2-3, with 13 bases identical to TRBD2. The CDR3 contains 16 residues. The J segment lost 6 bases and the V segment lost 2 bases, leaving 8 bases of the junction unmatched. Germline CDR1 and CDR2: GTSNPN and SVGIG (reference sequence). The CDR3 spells CAWSLGLAGVTDTQYF. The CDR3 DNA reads TGTGCCTGGAGTCTTGGACTAGCGGGAGTAACGGATACGCAGTATTTT.

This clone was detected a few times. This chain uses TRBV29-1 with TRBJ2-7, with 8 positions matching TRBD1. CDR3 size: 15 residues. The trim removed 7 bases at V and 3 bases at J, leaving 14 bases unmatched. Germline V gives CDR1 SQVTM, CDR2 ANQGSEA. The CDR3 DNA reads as TGCAGCGCGAGACTCCGGGACAGGCCTCTCTACGAGCAGTACTTC. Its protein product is CSARLRDRPLYEQYF.

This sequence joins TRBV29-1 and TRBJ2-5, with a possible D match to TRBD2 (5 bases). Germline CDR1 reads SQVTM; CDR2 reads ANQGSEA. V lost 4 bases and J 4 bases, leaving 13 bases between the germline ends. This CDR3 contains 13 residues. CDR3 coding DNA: TGCAGCGTTGGCCCGAGGGTTGGAGAGACCCAGTACTTC. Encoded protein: CSVGPRVGETQYF.